What follows describes a single TCR beta chain. The antigen remains undetermined. CDR3 length: 14 residues. J lost 5 bases, V lost 9 bases, and 11 bases had no gene match. Germline lookup yields CDR1 SEHNR and CDR2 FQNEAQ (reference sequence). The data belong to a study of cytomegalovirus exposure and HLA in healthy donors. Notes on the study in general: In vitro, three CMV-associated chains proved specific for CMV antigens. That first-cohort TCR clusters tended to co-occur in the roughly 130 validation repertoires was found in a later analysis. The study put under 200 TCR beta chains on its list as cytomegalovirus-associated.

The protocol was immunoSEQ multiplex PCR, while the TCRdb copy is restricted to in-frame clones and leaves out a portion. Of roughly 150,000 clones listed, around 93% are singletons. The sequence derives from a man younger than 30 in good health and CMV-seropositive. The J gene is TRBJ1-1, the V gene TRBV7-9; TRBD1 aligns across 8 bases. What was sequenced was PBMCs. CDR3 nucleotide sequence: TGTGCCAGTCGGACAGGGAACGGGAGGACTGAAGCTTTCTTT. It specifies CASRTGNGRTEAFF.